The T cell receptor (beta chain) described here comes from a study of response to subunit inactivated influenza vaccine. MiXCR, run by TCRdb on the RT-PCR reads, gives a single entry per CDR3 protein. This sample has under 800,000 distinct CDR3 sequences; approximately 15% occur once, and the top ten carry 6% to 8%. The ends were cut back, 3 bases at V and 4 bases at J, with 18 bases in the middle. CDR1 KGHSH and CDR2 LQKENI come from the germline V gene. This CDR3 spans 16 amino acids. The sample in question was PBMCs from blood, obtained roughly 15 days before vaccination. The clonotype comes from a man aged 45 to 65 who received an inactivated influenza vaccine. This chain joins TRBV18 and TRBJ2-5; perhaps TRBD2 as D (6 bases). The CDR3 is CASSPRGPGLGETQYF. CDR3 sequence (DNA): TGTGCCAGCTCACCCCGAGGTCCGGGACTGGGAGAGACCCAGTACTTC.